This T cell receptor (beta chain) was documented in a study of cytomegalovirus exposure and HLA in healthy donors. Points from the study as a whole: Reported performance of the classifier showed diagnosis of cytomegalovirus status with high specificity and sensitivity.

Remarks on this clone: Its antigen is unknown.

V was shortened by 0 bases and J by 3 bases, with 11 bases between the two germline ends. Germline V gene sequence: CDR1 SGHNT, CDR2 YYREEE (reference sequence). CDR3 length equals 15 residues. Primers for the PCR totalled 60 Vbeta and 13 Jbeta. Clones were read by immunoSEQ multiplex PCR, and TCRdb kept only the in-frame ones, dropping some. This sample has 200,000 to 250,000 clones, with about 75% found just once. Sequences were obtained from PBMCs. The receptor's source is a woman in her 30s in good health and CMV-seronegative. V is TRBV5-4 and J is TRBJ2-3; tentatively, D is TRBD2 (6 bases). For the CDR3, the DNA is TGTGCCAGCAGCTTGGGATTCAGCGGGACAGATACGCAGTATTTT. Translation: CASSLGFSGTDTQYF.